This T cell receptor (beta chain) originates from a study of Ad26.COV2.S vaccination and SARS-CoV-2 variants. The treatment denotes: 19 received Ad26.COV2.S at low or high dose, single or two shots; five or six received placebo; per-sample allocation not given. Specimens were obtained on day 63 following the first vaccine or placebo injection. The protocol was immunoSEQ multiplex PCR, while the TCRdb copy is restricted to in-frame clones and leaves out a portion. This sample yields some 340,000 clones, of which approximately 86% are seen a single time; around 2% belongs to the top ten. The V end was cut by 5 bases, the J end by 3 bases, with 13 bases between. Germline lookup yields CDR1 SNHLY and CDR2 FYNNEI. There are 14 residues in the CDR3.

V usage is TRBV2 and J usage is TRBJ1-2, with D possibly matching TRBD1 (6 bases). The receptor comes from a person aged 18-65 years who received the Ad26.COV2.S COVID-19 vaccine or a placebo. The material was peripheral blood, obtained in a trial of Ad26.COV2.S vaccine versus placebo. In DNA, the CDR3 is TGTGCCAGCAGTTCCCGACAGGAGGACTATGGCTACACCTTC. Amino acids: CASSSRQEDYGYTF.